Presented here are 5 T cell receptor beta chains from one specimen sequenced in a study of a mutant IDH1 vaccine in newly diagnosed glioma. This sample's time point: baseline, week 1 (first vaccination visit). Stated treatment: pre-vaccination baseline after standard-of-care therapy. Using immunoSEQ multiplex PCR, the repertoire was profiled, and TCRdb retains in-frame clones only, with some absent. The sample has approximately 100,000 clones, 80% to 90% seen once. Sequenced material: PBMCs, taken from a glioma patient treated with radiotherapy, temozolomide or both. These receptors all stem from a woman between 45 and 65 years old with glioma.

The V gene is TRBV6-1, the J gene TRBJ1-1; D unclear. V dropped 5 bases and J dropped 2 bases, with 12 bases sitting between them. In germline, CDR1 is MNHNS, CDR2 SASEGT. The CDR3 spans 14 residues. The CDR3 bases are TGTGCCAGCAGTCCCCCGTGGGGAAACACTGAAGCTTTCTTT. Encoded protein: CASSPPWGNTEAFF.

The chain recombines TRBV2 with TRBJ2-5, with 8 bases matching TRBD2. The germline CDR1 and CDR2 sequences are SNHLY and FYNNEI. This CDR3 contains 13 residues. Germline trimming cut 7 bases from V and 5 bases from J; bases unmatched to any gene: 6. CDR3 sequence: CASKAGGGETQYF. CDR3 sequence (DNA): TGTGCCAGCAAGGCGGGAGGTGGGGAGACCCAGTACTTC.

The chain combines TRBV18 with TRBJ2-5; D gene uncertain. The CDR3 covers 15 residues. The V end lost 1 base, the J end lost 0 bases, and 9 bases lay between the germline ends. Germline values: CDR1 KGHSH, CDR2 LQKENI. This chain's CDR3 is CASSPQSRNQETQYF. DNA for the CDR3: TGTGCCAGCTCACCACAAAGTCGAAACCAAGAGACCCAGTACTTC.

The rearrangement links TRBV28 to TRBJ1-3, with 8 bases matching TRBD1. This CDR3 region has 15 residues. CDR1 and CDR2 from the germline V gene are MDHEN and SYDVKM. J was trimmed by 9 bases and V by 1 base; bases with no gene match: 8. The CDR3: CASSLYRQGRTTIYF. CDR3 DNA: TGTGCCAGCAGTTTATATCGACAGGGGCGGACCACCATATATTTT.

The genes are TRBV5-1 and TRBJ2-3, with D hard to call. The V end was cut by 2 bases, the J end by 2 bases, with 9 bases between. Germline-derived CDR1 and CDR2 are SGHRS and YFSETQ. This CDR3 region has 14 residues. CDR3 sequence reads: CASSLGRSTDTQYF. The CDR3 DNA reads TGCGCCAGCAGCTTAGGTCGGTCCACAGATACGCAGTATTTT.